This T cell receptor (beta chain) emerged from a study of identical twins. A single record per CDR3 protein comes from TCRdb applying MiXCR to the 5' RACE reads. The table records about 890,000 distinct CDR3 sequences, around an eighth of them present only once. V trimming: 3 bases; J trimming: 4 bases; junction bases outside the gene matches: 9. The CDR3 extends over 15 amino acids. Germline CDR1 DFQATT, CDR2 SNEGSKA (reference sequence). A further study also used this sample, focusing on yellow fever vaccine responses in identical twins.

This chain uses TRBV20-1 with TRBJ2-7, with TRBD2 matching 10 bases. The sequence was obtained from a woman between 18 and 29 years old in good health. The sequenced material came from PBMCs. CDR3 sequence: CSARNLAGVLYEQYF. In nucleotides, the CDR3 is TGCAGTGCTAGGAATCTAGCGGGAGTTTTGTACGAGCAGTACTTC.